This T cell receptor (beta chain) was sequenced during a study of cytomegalovirus exposure and HLA in healthy donors (dated by TCRdb to 2016 to 2017). For the wider study: According to an earlier analysis of several hundred of the donors, about 179 million T cells yielded 95 million to 140 million unique TCR beta sequences and less than 300 Gb of sequence data. About five DR-DQ haplotypes were treated as single units for association and clustering because of strong linkage in the cohort. Typing coverage varied by locus: roughly 629-640 donors for A, B, C, DRB1 and DQB1; roughly 560 for DQA1; approximately 610 for DPA1; some 470 for DPB1. Every discovery cohort repertoire had been produced on one sequencing platform. A later analysis re-examined previously published TCR beta repertoires from more than 600 donors and added high-resolution HLA genotyping to investigate patterns of TCR occurrence. The study aimed to test whether cataloging public T cell receptors could reveal signatures of past pathogen exposure. Class I and class II HLA loci were covered by the typing at four-digit resolution. On average, roughly 240,000 unique TCR beta nucleotide sequences were sequenced per donor among 350 to 400 genotyped donors of the cohort, with about 19% of those sequences being non-productive. To decide whether each TCR beta V gene segment behaved as functional or pseudogenic, an earlier analysis of 587 of the donors relied on high-throughput TCR beta sequencing. High-throughput TCR immunosequencing, statistical association of individual TCRs with disease status, and machine learning were combined to predict cytomegalovirus infection status. The later analysis used no new phenotypic data to find candidate immune exposures, relying instead on TCR beta sequences and their occurrence across donors. Besides the first cohort of around 700 subjects, a separate validation cohort made up of about 120 different subjects was used. The T cell repertoires of 550 to 850 subjects were profiled by immunosequencing and related to cytomegalovirus serostatus. An early release that covered about 600 HLA-typed donors contained approximately 320 gigabases of sequencing data and tens of millions of unique TCR sequences. Of the 300 to 500 genotyped donors, 80% to 90% were placed in the genetic ancestry cluster associated with self-reported Caucasian donors. Alongside the repertoire data, information on donor age, sex, ethnicity and CMV serostatus was compiled. A later genetic analysis used genome-wide SNP genotypes for about three fifths of the 666 donors, treating that subset as a discovery cohort.

To note about this clone: Its specific antigen is unknown. Base qualities are missing; no much larger clone stands one base away.

In total, 500 to 700 healthy bone marrow donors made up the cohort. At the time of sampling, every cohort member was nominally healthy, though immune exposures that went unrecorded were likely present. The donor tested CMV seronegative, placing the donor among the 350 or so seronegative members of the cohort. A peripheral blood sample was collected from each donor, and TCR beta sequencing was performed on peripheral blood mononuclear cells. The Qiagen DNeasy Blood Extraction Kit was used to extract genomic DNA from the blood cell samples. Beyond this particular receptor, the publication reports: Compared with equally common non-associated chains, HLA-associated TCR beta chains in a later analysis were more clonally expanded and had lower generation probabilities. While some public TCRs were present in many individuals, most TCR sequences turned up only very rarely across donors. The study gave a list of 150 to 200 TCR beta chains associated with cytomegalovirus. The cohort was sequenced for TCR beta chains only, and without alpha or paired-chain data the features that could be detected were limited. Correlated functional status among segregating V segments might be attributable to linkage disequilibrium, but an unknown experimental factor could not be ruled out. According to the authors, the approach could potentially be generalized to other disease states and immunological phenotypes. Some IMGT-functional V segments, including TRBV6-2 and TRBV6-3, could not be distinguished by the 87-base-pair reads and were therefore excluded. In an earlier analysis of some 500 of the donors, most TCR beta V segments were observed in productive rearrangements about 87% or about 30% of the time, broadly matching IMGT annotations. In a later analysis, several top co-occurrence clusters were reported to appear linked to parvovirus B19, influenza, CMV and Epstein-Barr virus. In a later analysis, TCR association rates were found to vary across HLA loci, with the most associated TCRs seen for DRB1 alleles and the fewest for HLA-C alleles. A later analysis found that most CMV-associated TCR beta chains appeared HLA-restricted, with HLA associations seemingly driven largely by CMV exposure. A further reported finding was that TCR beta sequences accurately predicted the HLA-A and HLA-B alleles for most subjects in the first cohort. Fewer than 20 rarely observed V segments, including chromosome 9 orphons, were excluded from the earlier analysis of several hundred of the donors because counts were too low. Sequencing depth was assumed to be roughly uniform across donors in the presence/absence analyses, though that assumption may not hold. In vitro tests confirmed that three of the cytomegalovirus-associated TCR beta chains recognize cytomegalovirus antigens. An association between a missense DCLRE1C variant and V-gene and J-gene trimming of TCR beta chains was found in a later genetic analysis and replicated in an independent cohort. Compared with the roughly 720-donor mean, donors in an Asian-associated ancestry cluster had fewer N-insertions in productive TCRs, according to a later genetic analysis. A cluster of highly shared sequence variants was judged likely to be a technical artifact of the sequencing pipeline. Immune exposure information for the cohort was limited to CMV serostatus. Strong co-occurrence of HLA alleles, especially DR and DQ, made assigning TCR associations to individual alleles difficult. In both the original and validation cohorts, the classifier was reported to diagnose cytomegalovirus status with high specificity and sensitivity. In a later analysis, some 17,000 TCR beta sequences were associated with specific HLA alleles at a false discovery rate of 0.05. Because HLA typing was missing for some donors at each locus, association tests included only the typed subset.

Including cysteine and phenylalanine, the CDR3 has 14 amino acids. Only the CDR3 portion is preserved as DNA: 42 bases, with reading frame beginning at the first base. V has 5 bases trimmed and J has 11 bases trimmed; junction bases matching no gene number 13. Based on the germline V gene, the CDR1 and CDR2 sequences are SGHTA and FQGNSA. The library relied on the immunoSEQ multiplex PCR assay. A mixture of 60 forward primers for TCR Vbeta segments and 13 reverse primers for TCR Jbeta segments was used in the multiplex PCR. The CDR3 region of rearranged TCR beta genes was amplified from genomic DNA with a multiplex PCR assay. Amplified TCR beta libraries were sequenced as 87-base-pair reads on the Illumina HiSeq System. The paper's processing steps were these. A later analysis tallied 75 million to 95 million unique TCR beta chains across the 650 to 750 repertoires, and approximately 12 million of those chains were shared by two or more donors. To remove PCR and sequencing errors, raw reads were error-corrected and collapsed into unique sequences using a nearest-neighbor algorithm that merged closely related sequences. V, D and J gene segments were assigned by aligning CDR3 sequences to IMGT reference sequences. For a sequence to be retained, a match of at least six nucleotides to both a V gene segment and a J gene segment was required. Rearrangements were classified as productive when the CDR3 lacked stop codons and remained in frame with V and J, and all other rearrangements were classified as non-productive. Following IMGT convention, CDR3 was defined as the stretch from the second conserved V-encoded cysteine to the conserved J-encoded phenylalanine. Sequences without an unambiguous match to a single V gene segment were excluded from the earlier analysis of about 640 of the donors. An earlier analysis of several hundred of the donors classified V segments as functional when productive rearrangements were above 56.7% and as segregating when the standard deviation between donors was above 5%. A statistical classification framework was built for diagnosing cytomegalovirus status from the catalog of TCR beta chain sequences. In a later analysis, TCR nucleotide sequences were compared against IMGT/GENE-DB human TR gene sequences so that V and J genes could be assigned. Using the TCRdist pipeline, a later analysis assigned CDR3 sequences along with most-parsimonious VDJ recombination scenarios. In a later analysis, every TCR beta chain was defined by the combination of its CDR3 amino acid sequence and its V-gene family, and reads without a unique V-gene family were dropped. As a way to deal with suspected cross-contamination and a sequencing artifact, a later analysis dropped under 600 nucleotide sequences that were highly shared and had low generation probability. A later analysis calculated a clonal expansion index for each public chain from normalized within-repertoire ranks of inferred template counts. In a later analysis, generation probabilities were computed with a VDJ recombination model fitted to out-of-frame rearrangements, and the resulting probabilities were checked against IGoR. In a later analysis, TCR-TCR, TCR-HLA and TCR-CMV co-occurrence was scored with hypergeometric tests, and a repertoire-size bias correction was applied to TCR pairs. False discovery rates were estimated in a later analysis by permuting HLA or CMV assignments 20 times. In a later analysis, co-occurring TCRs were grouped using DBSCAN, and TCRdist sequence similarity was added for clustering within HLA-allele-positive subsets. For co-occurrence clustering, repertoires with fewer than 30,000 or more than 120,000 public chains were excluded, along with roughly 5 repertoires with anomalous nucleotide sharing. The table comes from immuneACCESS by way of TCRdb, which keeps in-frame sequences with V and J called. Part of the clones is missing from these tables; in studies checked, under half for an unresolved V gene and the rest for unknown reasons. The DNA gave D and trimming, while V, J and clone size come from that table. Recorded for this sample are 150,000 to 200,000 clones; 76% of them occurred a single time. The ten top clones hold 3.1% of the sample.

The TCR originated in a male donor in good health and CMV-seronegative. Recombination linked TRBV7-2 to TRBJ2-5; 8 junctional bases match TRBD2. Sample: PBMCs. CDR3 loop: CASSPRRGVGEQYF. The DNA reads as follows: TGTGCCAGCAGCCCTAGGCGGGGGGTGGGAGAGCAGTACTTC.